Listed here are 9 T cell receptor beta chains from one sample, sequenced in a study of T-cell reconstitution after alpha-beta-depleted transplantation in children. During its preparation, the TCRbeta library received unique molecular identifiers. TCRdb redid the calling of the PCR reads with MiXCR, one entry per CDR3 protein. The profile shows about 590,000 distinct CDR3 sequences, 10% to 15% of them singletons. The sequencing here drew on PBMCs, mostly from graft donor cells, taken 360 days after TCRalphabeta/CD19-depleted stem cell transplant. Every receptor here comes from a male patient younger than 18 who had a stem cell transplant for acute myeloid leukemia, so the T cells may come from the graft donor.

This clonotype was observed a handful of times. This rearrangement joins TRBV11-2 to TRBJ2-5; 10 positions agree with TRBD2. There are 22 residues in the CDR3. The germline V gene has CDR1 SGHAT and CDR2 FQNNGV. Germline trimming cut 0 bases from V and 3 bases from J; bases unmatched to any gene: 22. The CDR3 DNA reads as TGTGCCAGCAGCTTAGAATTCCGAGTGCCCCCCCTAGCGGGAGACCGGGAAGAGACCCAGTACTTC. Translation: CASSLEFRVPPLAGDREETQYF.

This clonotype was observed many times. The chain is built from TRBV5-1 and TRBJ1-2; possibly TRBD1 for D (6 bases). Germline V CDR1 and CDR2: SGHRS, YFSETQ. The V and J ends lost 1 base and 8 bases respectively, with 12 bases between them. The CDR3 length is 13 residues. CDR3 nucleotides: TGCGCCAGCAGCTTGTGGGGGGCGGAAGGCTACACCTTC. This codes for CASSLWGAEGYTF.

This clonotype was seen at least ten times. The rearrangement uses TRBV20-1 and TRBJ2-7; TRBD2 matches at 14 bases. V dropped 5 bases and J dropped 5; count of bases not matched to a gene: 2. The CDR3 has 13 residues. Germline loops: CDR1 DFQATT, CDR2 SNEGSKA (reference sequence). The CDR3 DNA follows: TGCAGTGCTGAGGGACTAGCGGGAGACGAGCAGTACTTC. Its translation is CSAEGLAGDEQYF.

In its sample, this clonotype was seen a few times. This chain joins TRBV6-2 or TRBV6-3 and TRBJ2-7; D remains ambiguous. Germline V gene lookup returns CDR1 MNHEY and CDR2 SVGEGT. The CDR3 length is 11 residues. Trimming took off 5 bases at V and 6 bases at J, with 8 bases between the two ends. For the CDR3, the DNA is TGTGCCAGCAGTCACGCATCCGAGCAGTACTTC. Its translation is CASSHASEQYF.

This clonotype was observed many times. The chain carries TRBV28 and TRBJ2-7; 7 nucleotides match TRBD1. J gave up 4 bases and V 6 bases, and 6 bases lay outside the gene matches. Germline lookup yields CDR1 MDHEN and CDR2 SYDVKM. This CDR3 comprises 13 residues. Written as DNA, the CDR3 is TGTGCCAGCAGGTCGACAGGGATTTACGAGCAGTACTTC. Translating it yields CASRSTGIYEQYF.

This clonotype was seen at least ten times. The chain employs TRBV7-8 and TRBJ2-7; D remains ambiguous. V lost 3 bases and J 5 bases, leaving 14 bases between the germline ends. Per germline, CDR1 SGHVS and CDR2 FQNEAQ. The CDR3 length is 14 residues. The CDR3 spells CASSLATYVHEQYF. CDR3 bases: TGTGCCAGCAGCTTGGCCACGTACGTCCACGAGCAGTACTTC.

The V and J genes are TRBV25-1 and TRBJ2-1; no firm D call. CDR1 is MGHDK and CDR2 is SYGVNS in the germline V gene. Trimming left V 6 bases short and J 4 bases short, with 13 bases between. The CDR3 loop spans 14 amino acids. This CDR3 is CASSRPTIYNEQFF. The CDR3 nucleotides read TGTGCCAGCAGCCGGCCGACGATTTACAATGAGCAGTTCTTC. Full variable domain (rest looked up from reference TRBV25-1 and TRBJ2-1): EADIYQTPRYLVIGTGKKITLECSQTMGHDKMYWYQQDPGMELHLIHYSYGVNSTEKGDLSSESTVSRIRTEHFPLTLESARPSHTSQYLCASSRPTIYNEQFFGPGTRLTVL.

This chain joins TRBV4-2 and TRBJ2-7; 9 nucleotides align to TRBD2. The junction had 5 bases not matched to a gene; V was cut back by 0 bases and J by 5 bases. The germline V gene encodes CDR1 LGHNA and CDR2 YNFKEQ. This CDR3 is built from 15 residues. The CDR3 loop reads CASSQDRSGSDEQYF. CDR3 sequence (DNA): TGTGCCAGCAGCCAAGATCGTAGCGGGAGCGACGAGCAGTACTTC.

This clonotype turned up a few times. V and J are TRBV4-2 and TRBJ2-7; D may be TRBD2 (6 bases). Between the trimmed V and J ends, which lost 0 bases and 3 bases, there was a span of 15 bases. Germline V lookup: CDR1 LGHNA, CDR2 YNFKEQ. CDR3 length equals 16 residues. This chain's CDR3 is CASSQDLLAGNYEQYF. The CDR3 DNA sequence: TGTGCCAGCAGCCAAGATCTTCTCGCGGGGAACTACGAGCAGTACTTC.